Shown below are 28 T cell receptor beta chains from a single sample sequenced in a study of Graves' ophthalmopathy and Graves' hyperthyroidism. Amplified TCR beta CDR3 regions were obtained using RNA transcripts as template. Second-round multiplex PCR followed a first-round RT-PCR using HTBI primers. TCRdb called the multiplex PCR reads again in MiXCR, with one record for every CDR3 protein. The sample carries 200,000 to 250,000 distinct CDR3 sequences, around 50% recorded once. The sample was peripheral blood. These receptors all come from an adult man with Graves' ophthalmopathy.

This chain joins TRBV2 and TRBJ2-2, with 9 bases fitting TRBD1. The J call is in doubt because the DNA end fits TRBJ1-5 better. This CDR3 contains 17 residues. Germline V gene data show CDR1 as SNHLY and CDR2 as FYNNEI. Here the CDR3 DNA reads TGTGCCAGCAGTTACGGGGCGGACAGGGGAAGCAATCAGCCCCAGCATTTT. Residues: CASSYGADRGSNQPQHF.

The V and J genes are TRBV4-2 and TRBJ1-5, with TRBD1 identical over 8 bases. Germline V lookup: CDR1 LGHNA, CDR2 YNFKEQ. The V gene end was trimmed by 3 bases and the J gene end by 0 bases; junction bases not matched to a gene: 10. The CDR3 covers 18 residues. The CDR3: CASSQDTGGANSNQPQHF. CDR3 bases: TGTGCCAGCAGCCAGGACACAGGGGGAGCTAATAGCAATCAGCCCCAGCATTTT.

The CDR3 nucleotides read TGCAGTGCTAAGGGACAGGGGTCTACCTACGAGCAGTACTTC. Its translation is CSAKGQGSTYEQYF. V and J are TRBV20-1 and TRBJ2-7, with TRBD1 matching over 10 bases. Trimming at V came to 4 bases and at J to 2 bases, leaving 5 bases not matched to a gene. The CDR3 contains 14 residues. CDR1 DFQATT and CDR2 SNEGSKA come from the germline V gene (reference sequence).

V and J are TRBV10-3 and TRBJ1-2, with a tentative D call TRBD1 (5 bases). Trimming stripped 0 bases from V and 3 bases from J, with 8 bases between. The germline CDR1 and CDR2 sequences are ENHRY and SYGVKD. The CDR3 totals 14 residues. CDR3 nucleotide sequence: TGTGCCATCAGTGAGTCGGGGGGATACTATGGCTACACCTTC. It translates to CAISESGGYYGYTF.

The V and J genes are TRBV20-1 and TRBJ1-1; D is unresolved. CDR1 is DFQATT and CDR2 is SNEGSKA in the germline V gene (reference sequence). The CDR3 has 12 residues. V lost 1 base, J lost 8 bases, and 11 bases lay in between. CDR3: CSARGGGGEAFF. CDR3 DNA: TGCAGTGCTAGAGGGGGAGGAGGGGAAGCTTTCTTT.

The chain recombines TRBV20-1 with TRBJ2-5, with D tentatively TRBD1 or TRBD2 (7 bases each). This CDR3 contains 16 residues. Germline V gene lookup returns CDR1 DFQATT and CDR2 SNEGSKA (reference sequence). V was trimmed by 1 base and J by 2 bases, leaving 17 bases between them. Written as DNA, the CDR3 is TGCAGTGCTAGAGGACCAGGGGGGGCCAGGCAAGAGACCCAGTACTTC. It translates to CSARGPGGARQETQYF.

This clonotype was detected a few times. This chain connects TRBV20-1 to TRBJ2-5; 9 nucleotides align to TRBD2. Germline CDR1 reads DFQATT; CDR2 reads SNEGSKA (reference sequence). This CDR3 has 13 amino acids. Losses at the gene ends were 1 base for V and 4 bases for J; bases not matched to a gene: 1. CDR3 coding DNA: TGCAGTGCTAGAGGCGGGAGGGTAGAGACCCAGTACTTC. This translates into CSARGGRVETQYF.

This clonotype was found a few times. The V and J genes are TRBV10-3 and TRBJ1-4; no firm D call. The CDR3 is made up of 13 amino acids. Germline V gene lookup returns CDR1 ENHRY and CDR2 SYGVKD. V shed 0 bases and J shed 14 bases, with 13 bases lying between them. The CDR3, as DNA: TGTGCCATCAGTGAGTCTTTAGAGGGAGGTCTGTTTTTT. Encoded protein: CAISESLEGGLFF.

This clonotype was recorded many times. The rearrangement joins TRBV29-1 to TRBJ2-7; 12 nucleotides agree with TRBD1. The CDR3 is made up of 14 amino acids. V shed 6 bases, J shed 0 bases, and the junction held 3 bases outside the gene matches. CDR1 and CDR2 from the germline V gene are SQVTM and ANQGSEA. CDR3 protein: CSVGDRGLSYEQYF. Written as DNA, the CDR3 is TGCAGCGTGGGGGACAGGGGGCTCTCCTACGAGCAGTACTTC.

The V gene is TRBV29-1, the J gene TRBJ2-6, with a weak D call TRBD2 (5 bases). This CDR3 has 18 amino acids. Per the germline V gene, CDR1 is SQVTM and CDR2 is ANQGSEA. Trimming shortened V by 0 bases and J by 0 bases, and 15 bases separated the two germline ends. CDR3 in DNA: TGCAGCGTTGAAGATCGGAGGAGAGCCAGCTCTGGGGCCAACGTCCTGACTTTC. As protein: CSVEDRRRASSGANVLTF. Complete variable domain (other parts from reference TRBV29-1 and TRBJ2-6): SAVISQKPSRDICQRGTSLTIQCQVDSQVTMMFWYRQQPGQSLTLIATANQGSEATYESGFVIDKFPISRPNLTFSTLTVSNMSPEDSSIYLCSVEDRRRASSGANVLTFGAGSRLTVL.

A remark on this clonotype: A much larger clone differs by one base, so this may be a read error. Because the CDR3 is missing its conserved closing phenylalanine or tryptophan, this is likely a read error. The rearrangement uses TRBV10-2 and TRBJ1-2; a possible D gene is TRBD1 (5 bases). The CDR3 runs to 13 residues. CDR1 and CDR2 from the germline V gene are WSHSY and SAAADI. The V end lost 2 bases, the J end lost 4 bases, and 8 bases lay between the germline ends. CDR3 sequence reads: CASSEDSPYGYTL. In DNA form, the CDR3 reads TGCGCCAGCAGTGAGGACAGCCCCTATGGCTACACCCTC.

This clonotype was seen once. The chain joins TRBV20-1 to TRBJ2-5; tentatively, D is TRBD2 (6 bases). The CDR3 sequence is 16 residues long. Trimming removed 0 bases at V and 0 bases at J, with 14 bases between. CDR1 DFQATT and CDR2 SNEGSKA come from the germline V gene (reference sequence). CDR3 sequence reads: CSARDAERAYQETQYF. The CDR3 nucleotides are TGCAGTGCTAGAGACGCGGAGCGGGCGTACCAAGAGACCCAGTACTTC.

The chain couples TRBV9 to TRBJ2-7, with unresolved D. The V and J ends lost 5 bases and 2 bases respectively, with 11 bases between them. CDR1 and CDR2 from the germline V gene are SGDLS and YYNGEE. The CDR3 spans 13 residues. CDR3: CASSSSGPYEQYF. CDR3 in DNA: TGTGCCAGCAGTTCTTCTGGCCCCTACGAGCAGTACTTC. The variable domain in full, with the rest retrieved from reference TRBV9 and TRBJ2-7, is DSGVTQTPKHLITATGQRVTLRCSPRSGDLSVYWYQQSLDQGLQFLIQYYNGEERAKGNILERFSAQQFPDLHSELNLSSLELGDSALYFCASSSSGPYEQYFGPGTRLTVT.

The genes are TRBV7-9 and TRBJ2-5; 7 bases match TRBD1. The junction had 3 bases not matched to a gene; V was cut back by 6 bases and J by 2 bases. Germline V CDR1 and CDR2: SEHNR, FQNEAQ (reference sequence). This CDR3 has 13 amino acids. The CDR3, as DNA: TGTGCCAGCAGACCGACAGGGCAAGAGACCCAGTACTTC. Its protein is CASRPTGQETQYF.

This chain uses TRBV10-3 with TRBJ2-7; TRBD1 matches at 9 bases. The germline gives CDR1 ENHRY, CDR2 SYGVKD. The CDR3 length is 16 residues. The V and J ends lost 2 bases and 2 bases, in that order; junction bases with no gene match: 7. CDR3 in amino acids: CAISEPGTGIAYEQYF. As DNA, the CDR3 is TGTGCCATCAGTGAGCCAGGGACAGGGATTGCCTACGAGCAGTACTTC.

The genes are TRBV7-9 and TRBJ2-7; 7 bases match TRBD1. CDR3 length: 15 residues. Germline V gene lookup returns CDR1 SEHNR and CDR2 FQNEAQ (reference sequence). The V and J ends lost 8 bases and 3 bases, in that order; junction bases with no gene match: 13. For the CDR3, the DNA is TGTGCCAGCGGGATGAGGACAGGTTTTCTCTACGAGCAGTACTTC. It yields the protein CASGMRTGFLYEQYF.

This clonotype was counted many times. The chain links TRBV10-3 to TRBJ2-7, with 15 bases fitting TRBD2. Germline loops: CDR1 ENHRY, CDR2 SYGVKD. This CDR3 is built from 15 residues. J was trimmed by 2 bases and V by 8 bases; bases with no gene match: 4. The CDR3 nucleotides read TGTGCCATCGGGACTAGCGGGAGGTCGCCCTACGAGCAGTACTTC. The encoded protein is CAIGTSGRSPYEQYF.

This clonotype was counted at least ten times. This chain uses TRBV11-3 with TRBJ2-7; 9 bases fit TRBD1. Per the germline V gene, CDR1 is SGHNT and CDR2 is YENEEA. This CDR3 is 14 amino acids long. The J segment lost 2 bases and the V segment lost 3 bases, leaving 2 bases of the junction unmatched. CDR3 region: CASSLGQGPYEQYF. The CDR3 coding sequence is TGTGCCAGCAGCTTGGGACAGGGACCCTACGAGCAGTACTTC.

The chain combines TRBV20-1 with TRBJ2-5, with 9 positions matching TRBD1. This CDR3 spans 14 amino acids. V lost 2 bases, J lost 3 bases, and 4 bases stayed unmatched. Germline CDR1 is DFQATT and CDR2 is SNEGSKA (reference sequence). The CDR3 region has the DNA TGCAGTGCTAGACCTTGGACAGGGGAAGAGACCCAGTACTTC. This sequence encodes CSARPWTGEETQYF.

The gene calls are TRBV2 and TRBJ2-3, with D hard to call. V was shortened by 5 bases and J by 5 bases, with 11 bases between the two germline ends. The CDR3 contains 13 residues. Germline CDR1 reads SNHLY; CDR2 reads FYNNEI. In nucleotides, the CDR3 is TGTGCCAGCAGTATCACCTTTAGAGATACGCAGTATTTT. It is translated as CASSITFRDTQYF.

This sequence joins TRBV6-2 or TRBV6-3 and TRBJ1-5; D is possibly TRBD1 (6 bases). Germline CDR1 reads MNHEY; CDR2 reads SVGEGT. The CDR3 loop spans 12 amino acids. Deletions cut 10 bases from V and 4 bases from J, with 11 bases between. CDR3 DNA: TGTGCCATCCGGGACATTAATCAGCCCCAGCATTTT. This codes for CAIRDINQPQHF.

V usage is TRBV7-9 and J usage is TRBJ1-2; D is unclear. The length of the CDR3 is 14 residues. CDR1 is SEHNR, CDR2 FQNEAQ, per germline (reference sequence). V gave up 0 bases and J gave up 1 base, with 6 bases separating them. CDR3 loop: CASSLAWSNYGYTF. The CDR3 region has the DNA TGTGCCAGCAGCTTAGCGTGGAGTAACTATGGCTACACCTTC.

The chain recombines TRBV20-1 with TRBJ1-4, with no clear D. The CDR3 covers 14 residues. Germline CDR1 reads DFQATT; CDR2 reads SNEGSKA (reference sequence). V lost 6 bases, J lost 8 bases, and 19 bases lay in between. The CDR3 reads CSAVHPSVAEKLFF. DNA of the CDR3: TGCAGTGCGGTCCACCCGTCCGTCGCGGAAAAACTGTTTTTT.

The chain joins TRBV19 to TRBJ1-5, with 7 bases lining up with TRBD1. The V segment lost 2 bases and the J segment 5 bases; nucleotides outside the gene matches: 9. The CDR3 loop spans 16 amino acids. In germline, CDR1 is LNHDA, CDR2 SQIVND (reference sequence). This chain's CDR3 is CASSIRDPRGHQPQHF. In nucleotides, the CDR3 is TGTGCCAGTAGTATACGGGATCCTAGGGGGCATCAGCCCCAGCATTTT.

This rearrangement joins TRBV29-1 to TRBJ2-7; TRBD2 matches 11 bases. CDR3 size: 15 residues. Trimming took 6 bases from V and 7 from J; bases not matched to a gene: 14. CDR1 SQVTM and CDR2 ANQGSEA come from the germline V gene. CDR3 DNA sequence: TGCAGCGTGACCACCGGGACTAGCGGTGTGAGGGAGCAGTACTTC. Encoded protein: CSVTTGTSGVREQYF.

This rearrangement joins TRBV7-2 to TRBJ2-7; tentative D call: TRBD2 (6 bases). Between the trimmed V and J ends, which lost 5 bases and 7 bases, there was a span of 24 bases. CDR3 length: 16 residues. Germline V gene sequence: CDR1 SGHTA, CDR2 FQGNSA. CDR3 amino acids: CASSQRPGTFRSEQYF. The CDR3 nucleotides read TGTGCCAGCAGCCAACGGCCCGGGACTTTCAGGTCGGAGCAGTACTTC.

Details on this clonotype: A single base separates this from a much larger clone, so it may be a read error. This sequence joins TRBV29-1 and TRBJ2-7; 13 nucleotides match TRBD2. CDR3 length: 16 amino acids. V lost 2 bases, J lost 3 bases, and 7 bases stayed unmatched. Germline CDR1 reads SQVTM; CDR2 reads ANQGSEA. The CDR3: CSVEQIGTSGIYEQYF. CDR3 coding DNA: TGCAGCGTTGAACAAATCGGGACTAGCGGGATCTACGAGCAGTACTTC.

The chain is built from TRBV20-1 and TRBJ1-1; a possible D gene is TRBD1 (5 bases). CDR1 DFQATT and CDR2 SNEGSKA come from the germline V gene (reference sequence). The V and J ends lost 4 bases and 3 bases respectively, with 9 bases between them. This CDR3 is 12 amino acids long. For the CDR3, the DNA is TGCAGTGCTACCCAGACAGACACTGAAGCTTTCTTT. It yields the protein CSATQTDTEAFF.